What follows are 18 T cell receptor beta chains derived from one specimen sequenced in a study of T cells in Graves' hyperthyroidism and ophthalmopathy. RNA transcripts gave rise to amplified TCR beta CDR3 regions. An initial round of RT-PCR targeting the TCR CDR3 relied on the HTBI primer set. MiXCR was run by TCRdb on the multiplex PCR reads, yielding one entry per CDR3 protein. Of about half a million distinct CDR3 sequences in the sample, 22% were seen once. What was sequenced was blood. The origin of the receptors is a woman in her seventies with Graves' ophthalmopathy.

The chain couples TRBV7-3 to TRBJ2-7, with 8 bases that match TRBD2. The germline V gene has CDR1 SGHTA and CDR2 FQGTGA. Trimming at V came to 3 bases and at J to 0 bases, leaving 4 bases not matched to a gene. The CDR3 runs 15 residues. Here the CDR3 DNA reads TGTGCCAGCAGCTTTTTTCTAGCGGGCTCCTACGAGCAGTACTTC. Its protein is CASSFFLAGSYEQYF.

The V and J genes are TRBV7-2 and TRBJ1-6; D remains ambiguous. CDR1 SGHTA and CDR2 FQGNSA come from the germline V gene. The CDR3 is made up of 16 amino acids. Trimming took 7 bases from V and 7 from J, leaving 20 bases between them. CDR3 sequence reads: CASTPSLPGGNSPLHF. The CDR3 DNA sequence: TGTGCCAGCACCCCTTCGTTGCCGGGAGGGAATTCACCCCTCCACTTT.

This clonotype was found a few times. The CDR3 sequence: CAIRMVSGRGRVTQYF. The CDR3 nucleotides read TGTGCCATCAGAATGGTTAGCGGGAGGGGTCGGGTGACCCAGTACTTC. The gene calls are TRBV10-3 and TRBJ2-5, with 11 positions matching TRBD2. Looked up from germline, CDR1 is ENHRY and CDR2 is SYGVKD. The V and J ends lost 6 bases and 7 bases, in that order; junction bases with no gene match: 13. This CDR3 region has 16 residues.

This clonotype was found a few times. The genes are TRBV10-1 and TRBJ1-4; unclear D gene. Germline CDR1 WNHNN, CDR2 SYGVQD (reference sequence). With 6 bases removed from V and 6 bases from J, the gap between germline ends came to 17 bases. The CDR3 has 15 residues. CDR3 amino acids: CASRDMTAVDEKLFF. DNA for the CDR3: TGCGCCAGCAGAGACATGACGGCAGTGGATGAAAAACTGTTTTTT.

The chain joins TRBV28 to TRBJ1-6; possibly TRBD1 for D (5 bases). Germline V CDR1 and CDR2: MDHEN, SYDVKM. V dropped 6 bases and J dropped 8 bases, with 14 bases sitting between them. CDR3 size: 14 residues. The CDR3 DNA sequence: TGTGCCAGCAGGCCCACGGGGGGGGATTCACCCCTCCACTTT. Translation gives CASRPTGGDSPLHF. Supplemented by reference TRBV28 and TRBJ1-6, the full variable domain reads DVKVTQSSRYLVKRTGEKVFLECVQDMDHENMFWYRQDPGLGLRLIYFSYDVKMKEKGDIPEGYSVSREKKERFSLILESASTNQTSMYLCASRPTGGDSPLHFGNGTRLTVT.

This clonotype was seen more than once but under ten times. The chain uses TRBV28 and TRBJ1-2; D remains unclear. V lost 5 bases, J lost 4 bases, and 17 bases lay in between. The germline V gene has CDR1 MDHEN and CDR2 SYDVKM. The CDR3 covers 15 residues. CDR3 loop: CASSPGATGSYGYTF. Written as DNA, the CDR3 is TGTGCCAGCAGTCCCGGCGCTACGGGTAGCTATGGCTACACCTTC.

This clonotype was counted a few times. The rearrangement joins TRBV7-9 to TRBJ2-7, with 10 bases matching TRBD1. CDR3 length: 16 amino acids. Trimming took 2 bases from V and 5 from J; bases not matched to a gene: 9. Germline V gives CDR1 SEHNR, CDR2 FQNEAQ (reference sequence). In DNA, the CDR3 is TGTGCCAGCAGCTTAAGGGCCGGGACAGGGGCGAACGAGCAGTACTTC. Encoded protein: CASSLRAGTGANEQYF.

This clonotype was observed at least ten times. The chain is built from TRBV4-2 and TRBJ2-3, with D tentatively TRBD1 (6 bases). V was pared by 1 base and J by 4 bases, with 9 bases between. Germline V gives CDR1 LGHNA, CDR2 YNFKEQ. The CDR3 is 14 amino acids. The CDR3 spells CASSQAEGADTQYF. The CDR3 nucleotides read TGTGCCAGCAGCCAAGCAGAGGGGGCAGATACGCAGTATTTT.

V and J are TRBV30 and TRBJ2-7; TRBD2 matches 14 bases. The CDR3 consists of 14 residues. Germline lookup yields CDR1 GTSNPN and CDR2 SVGIG (reference sequence). DNA for the CDR3: TGTGTGGGGACTAGCGGGAGCGGATCTCTCGAGCAGTACTTC. This encodes CVGTSGSGSLEQYF.

This clonotype was observed a few times. The gene calls are TRBV12-5 and TRBJ2-6; possible D gene TRBD1, 5 bases. The CDR3 contains 16 residues. Germline V gives CDR1 LGHNT, CDR2 FRNRAP. Trimming shortened V by 0 bases and J by 1 base, and 7 bases separated the two germline ends. The CDR3 DNA sequence: TGTGCTAGTGGTTTGGTTGCAGGGTCTGGGGCCAACGTCCTGACTTTC. It codes for CASGLVAGSGANVLTF.

The V gene is TRBV25-1, the J gene TRBJ1-3; 7 bases fit TRBD1. Germline loops: CDR1 MGHDK, CDR2 SYGVNS. J was trimmed by 3 bases and V by 6 bases; bases with no gene match: 2. The CDR3 runs 13 residues. CDR3 coding DNA: TGTGCCAGCAGAGGACAGGTTGGAAACACCATATATTTT. Translated: CASRGQVGNTIYF.

The chain has TRBV7-6 and TRBJ2-3; D unclear. The CDR3 length is 14 residues. Germline CDR1 and CDR2: SGHVS and FNYEAQ. The ends were cut back, 1 base at V and 2 bases at J, with 7 bases in the middle. The CDR3 region is CASSLGGVTDTQYF. CDR3 DNA sequence: TGTGCCAGCAGCTTAGGCGGCGTCACAGATACGCAGTATTTT. Supplemented by reference TRBV7-6 and TRBJ2-3, the full variable domain reads GAGVSQSPRYKVTKRGQDVALRCDPISGHVSLYWYRQALGQGPEFLTYFNYEAQQDKSGLPNDRFSAERPEGSISTLTIQRTEQRDSAMYRCASSLGGVTDTQYFGPGTRLTVL.

V usage is TRBV30 and J usage is TRBJ2-3, with D possibly matching TRBD1 (6 bases). CDR1 GTSNPN and CDR2 SVGIG come from the germline V gene (reference sequence). The germline V and J ends were trimmed by 3 bases and 2 bases, with 12 bases remaining between them. This CDR3 has 14 residues. DNA for the CDR3: TGTGCCTGGAGCCAGGGGACGGCCACAGATACGCAGTATTTT. Protein sequence: CAWSQGTATDTQYF.

The J gene is TRBJ1-5, the V gene TRBV29-1; maybe TRBD1 (5 bases). Germline CDR1 SQVTM, CDR2 ANQGSEA. The CDR3 extends over 13 amino acids. With 4 bases removed from V and 5 bases from J, the gap between germline ends came to 12 bases. Written as DNA, the CDR3 is TGCAGCGTTGGAGAGGGGATGTATCAGCCCCAGCATTTT. Encoded protein: CSVGEGMYQPQHF.

This clonotype was detected ten times or more. V is TRBV7-8 and J is TRBJ2-3; D gene ambiguous. The CDR3 extends over 11 amino acids. The germline V and J ends were trimmed by 6 bases and 6 bases, with 7 bases remaining between them. Germline V gives CDR1 SGHVS, CDR2 FQNEAQ. The CDR3, as DNA: TGTGCCAGCAGAGACATGGATACGCAGTATTTT. Amino acid sequence: CASRDMDTQYF.

The rearrangement joins TRBV5-1 to TRBJ2-3; 7 bases map to TRBD2. Germline V gene sequence: CDR1 SGHRS, CDR2 YFSETQ. The trim removed 0 bases at V and 0 bases at J, leaving 10 bases unmatched. The CDR3 consists of 18 residues. The CDR3 DNA reads as TGCGCCAGCAGCTTGGCTAGGAGCGGGGCGATGAGCACAGATACGCAGTATTTT. This sequence encodes CASSLARSGAMSTDTQYF.

This clonotype appeared a few times. This chain joins TRBV6-1 and TRBJ2-1, with a tentative D call TRBD2 (6 bases). The ends were cut back, 9 bases at V and 5 bases at J, with 8 bases in the middle. CDR1 and CDR2 from the germline V gene are MNHNS and SASEGT. This CDR3 is 11 amino acids long. CDR3 DNA: TGTGCCAGTACTAGCCACAATGAGCAGTTCTTC. The encoded protein is CASTSHNEQFF.

This clonotype turned up a few times. This chain uses TRBV14 with TRBJ1-1; D might be TRBD1 (5 bases). V lost 7 bases and J 1 base, leaving 13 bases between the germline ends. Germline CDR1 SGHDN, CDR2 FVKESK. CDR3 length: 14 amino acids. CDR3: CASTRGVTNTEAFF. The DNA for the CDR3 is TGTGCCAGCACGCGGGGGGTTACGAACACTGAAGCTTTCTTT.